This TCR beta chain was captured by sequencing in a study (dated by TCRdb to 2014 to 2015). Background for the entire study: The study examined whether tumor-infiltrating Tregs in breast cancer are drawn from blood Tregs or arise in situ by conversion from other CD4+ T cell subsets.

Tregs were isolated as CD4+CD25+CD127-/low cells. Tregs, naive and memory CD4+ T cells from tumor, blood and ipsilateral draining lymph nodes of 5 or 6 breast cancer patients underwent full-length TCR alpha and beta sequencing. Tumor tissue and lymph nodes obtained from ipsilateral axillary dissection were perfused with PBS, minced and then digested with collagenase I and hyaluronidase. Ficoll density gradient centrifugation was used to isolate mononuclear cells from lymph nodes or from about 50 ml of peripheral blood. FACS confirmed that the sorted cell populations were more than 90% pure. Full-length TCR variable regions were amplified by 5' RACE PCR with constant-region reverse primers, followed by semi-nested PCR with Nested Universal Primer A. The ReliaPrep RNA Cell Miniprep System was used to extract total RNA, which was then reverse transcribed into 5'RACE-ready cDNA with the SMARTer RACE 5'/3' Kit. Multiplex adaptors were used to barcode full-length TCR alpha and beta libraries, and the barcoded libraries were sequenced on an Illumina MiSeq. In the source study's methods: For each of nine subset-tissue groups, sequencing data from the five patients were pooled, and the groups were then compared using unsupervised clustering of TCR gene usage. The Morisita-Horn index was used to calculate repertoire similarity, with shared sequences weighted according to their contribution to each repertoire. The public reads were quality trimmed at Q25 with fastp and then assembled into clones with MiXCR by TCRdb, keeping productive beta chains. Identical CDR3 proteins give one entry, which carries the most common genes and DNA. TCRdb's processing, not the authors', yielded these V and J calls. Within this sample are roughly 45,000 distinct CDR3 sequences, with about a fifth of them counted one time only. The leading ten clones occupy about 4.5% of the sample.

The CDR1 and CDR2 encoded by the germline V gene (reference sequence) are PRHDT and FYEKMQ. The trim is 2 bases for V and 7 bases for J, with a gap of 6 bases between the germline ends. The CDR3 sequence holds 11 residues, the cysteine and phenylalanine included. Only CDR3 DNA is held: 33 bases, read in frame from base 1. Paper-wide results and their limitations: The TCR alpha and beta sequences of tumor-infiltrating Tregs showed the greatest overlap with tumor naive CD4+ T cells, followed by blood naive CD4+ T cells. Tumor memory CD4+ T cell TCR gene usage was found to cluster with blood and lymph node memory CD4+ cells and with lymph node naive CD4+ cells. The validation in the larger cohort was limited to a single TCR beta V-J rearrangement instead of whole repertoires.

This clonotype was seen a few times. This receptor's antigen is unknown. No base-level quality is on record; no much larger clone is a single base apart. The sequence joins TRBV13 to TRBJ2-7; TRBD2 is possibly the D segment (5 matching bases). The sample taken for sequencing was Tregs sorted from a lymph node. The sequence came from a female donor with breast cancer. The CDR3 in this case is CASSLRGEQYF. The bases read TGTGCCAGCAGCTTACGGGGTGAGCAGTACTTC.